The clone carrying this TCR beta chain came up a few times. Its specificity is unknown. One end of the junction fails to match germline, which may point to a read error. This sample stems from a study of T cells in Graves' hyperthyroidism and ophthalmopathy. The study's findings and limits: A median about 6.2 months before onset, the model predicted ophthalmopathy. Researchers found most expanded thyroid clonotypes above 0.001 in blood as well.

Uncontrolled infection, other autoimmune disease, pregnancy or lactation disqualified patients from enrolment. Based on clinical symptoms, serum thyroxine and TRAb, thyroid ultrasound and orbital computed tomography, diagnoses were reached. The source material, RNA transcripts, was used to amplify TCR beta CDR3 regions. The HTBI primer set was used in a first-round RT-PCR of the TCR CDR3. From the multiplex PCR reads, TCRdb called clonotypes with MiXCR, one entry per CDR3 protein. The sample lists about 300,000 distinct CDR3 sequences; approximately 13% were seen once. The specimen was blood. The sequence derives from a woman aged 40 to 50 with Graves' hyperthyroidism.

CDR3 sequence reads: CASSQGTTGLAAYNERFF. The CDR3, as DNA: TGTGCCAGCAGCCAGGGGACGACCGGACTAGCGGCCTACAATGAGCGGTTCTTC. The rearrangement joins TRBV28 to TRBJ2-1, with 10 positions matching TRBD2. CDR3 length equals 18 residues. Per germline, CDR1 MDHEN and CDR2 SYDVKM. The whole variable domain, remainder taken from reference TRBV28 and TRBJ2-1, is DVKVTQSSRYLVKRTGEKVFLECVQDMDHENMFWYRQDPGLGLRLIYFSYDVKMKEKGDIPEGYSVSREKKERFSLILESASTNQTSMYLCASSQGTTGLAAYNERFFGPGTRLTVL.